This T cell receptor (beta chain) was recovered during a study of T cell responses to AZD1222 COVID-19 vaccine (dated by TCRdb to about 2021). Context from the whole study: AZD1222 recipients whose second dose came at about 4 weeks and those whose second dose came at about 12 weeks were combined into one group, since spike-specific TCR depth and breadth did not differ between the two schedules. Enrollment into the trials was organized by age into subgroups of 18-55, 56-69 and 70-plus years, and those subgroups contained roughly 150, 30 and 60 TCR-sequenced participants, respectively. TCR sequencing covered roughly 230 trial participants: about 210 given two doses of AZD1222 and about 26 given two doses of MenACWY control vaccine.

The CDR3 regions of human TCRbeta chains were analyzed by immunosequencing. Per the source publication's procedure: Repertoire TCRs were matched against a reference library of SARS-CoV-2-specific TCRs generated with the MIRA antigen-specificity platform. Breadth was defined as the fraction of unique TCRs that were SARS-CoV-2-associated, and depth was defined as the fraction of total T cells that were SARS-CoV-2-associated. Each spike-specific TCR was assigned to its reactive spike region and to a CD4 or CD8 class using the MIRA data. Log10-transformed breadth and depth values were compared by one-way ANOVA with Sidak's multiple comparisons tests. TCRdb retrieved this table from immuneACCESS and kept in-frame rearrangements only. Not all clones are present; in checked studies, unresolved V genes account for under half, and no reason is known for the remainder. The V and J calls and clone size were taken over from that table, and D and trimming were inferred from the DNA. Counted in this sample were around 120,000 clones; roughly 87% of them appeared once. Roughly 7.4% of the sample is taken by the ten largest.

The full study reports these points: Reportedly, close to half of the unique spike-specific TCRs recognized epitopes lying outside the regions that are mutated in the B.1.351 and B.1.1.7 variants. Because no day 14 peak-response samples were available, repertoires were characterized only after the peak T cell response. After two AZD1222 doses, spike-specific TCR breadth and depth were significantly higher than at day 0 and than in MenACWY recipients. In the small 56-69-year group, the increase in depth fell short of significance, most likely because of low power. Vaccine-associated CD4 TCRs spanned the whole spike protein, with dominant responses in regions 160-218 and 743-854. Participants were mostly white British, with more females than males. The authors suggested clonal diversity may have been underestimated. Conclusions about previously exposed vaccinees were limited because only six AZD1222 recipients were SARS-CoV-2 seropositive at baseline.

The V end gives up 5 bases and the J end 2 bases, leaving 5 bases in the junction not matched to a gene. Taken from cysteine to phenylalanine, the CDR3 has 14 residues. Here the CDR3 DNA is all that survives: 42 bases in frame from base 1. For CDR1 and CDR2, the germline V gene (reference sequence) lists PRHDT and FYEKMQ. As regards this clone: No cognate antigen has been identified for it. Base-call qualities are not available, and no considerably larger clone is one nucleotide away.

Explained via the paper, the time point label denotes: baseline before first vaccination. Vaccinee samples were obtained from the UK trials COV001 and COV002, which included a single-blind randomized controlled phase 2/3 trial of AZD1222 (ChAdOx1 nCoV-19) in healthy adults. Trial participant PBMC samples were collected at day 0 and day 28 after the second dose for TCRbeta chain sequencing. Material: peripheral blood, obtained on day 0 of AZD1222 vaccination. The TCR sequence derives from an adult in good health. Recombination connected TRBV13 to TRBJ2-7; the central 8 bases match TRBD1. The CDR3 protein sequence reads: CASSRTGRAYEQYF. The sequenced DNA: TGTGCCAGCAGCAGGACAGGGCGCGCCTACGAGCAGTACTTC.